Detailed here is one T cell receptor beta chain. Using immunoSEQ multiplex PCR, the repertoire was profiled, and TCRdb retains in-frame clones only, with some absent. Altogether 120,000 or so clones are present, 88% being singletons, with the ten largest covering roughly 1.6%. This specimen belongs to a study of T cell responses to AZD1222 COVID-19 vaccine. Specimen: peripheral blood, collected on day 0 of AZD1222 vaccination. This sequence was found in an adult in good health.

The chain's CDR3 is CASSLARDRGAGYTF. In nucleotides, the CDR3 is TGCGCCAGCAGCTTGGCCAGGGACAGGGGGGCCGGCTACACCTTC. The chain is built from TRBV5-1 and TRBJ1-2; 11 positions agree with TRBD1. CDR3 length: 15 amino acids. J gave up 8 bases and V 0 bases, and 6 bases lay outside the gene matches. Germline values: CDR1 SGHRS, CDR2 YFSETQ.